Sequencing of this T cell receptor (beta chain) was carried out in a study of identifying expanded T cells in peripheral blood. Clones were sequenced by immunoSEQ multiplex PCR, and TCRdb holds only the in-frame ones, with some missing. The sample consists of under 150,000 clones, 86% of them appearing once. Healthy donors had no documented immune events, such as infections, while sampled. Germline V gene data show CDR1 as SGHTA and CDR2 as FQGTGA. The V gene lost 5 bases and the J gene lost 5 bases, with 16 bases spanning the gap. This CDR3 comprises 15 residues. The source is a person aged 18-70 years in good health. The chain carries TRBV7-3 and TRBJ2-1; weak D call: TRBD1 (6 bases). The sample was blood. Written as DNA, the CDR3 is TGTGCCAGCAGCACTCAGACAGGAACCGACAATGAGCAGTTCTTC. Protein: CASSTQTGTDNEQFF. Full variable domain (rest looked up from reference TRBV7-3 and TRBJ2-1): GAGVSQTPSNKVTEKGKYVELRCDPISGHTALYWYRQSLGQGPEFLIYFQGTGAADDSGLPNDRFFAVRPEGSVSTLKIQRTERGDSAVYLCASSTQTGTDNEQFFGPGTRLTVL.